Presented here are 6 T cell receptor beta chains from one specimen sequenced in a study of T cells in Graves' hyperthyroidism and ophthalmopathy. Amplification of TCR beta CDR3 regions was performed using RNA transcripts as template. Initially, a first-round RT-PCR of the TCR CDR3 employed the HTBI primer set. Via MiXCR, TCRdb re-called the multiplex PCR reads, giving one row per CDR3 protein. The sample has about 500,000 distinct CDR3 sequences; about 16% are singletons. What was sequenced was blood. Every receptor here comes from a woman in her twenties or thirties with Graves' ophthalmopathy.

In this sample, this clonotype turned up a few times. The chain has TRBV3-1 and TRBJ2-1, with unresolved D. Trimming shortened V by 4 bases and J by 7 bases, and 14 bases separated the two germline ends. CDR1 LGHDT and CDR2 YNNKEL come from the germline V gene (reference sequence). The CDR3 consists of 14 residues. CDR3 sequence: CASSRDPTGNEQFF. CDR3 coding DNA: TGTGCCAGCAGCCGAGACCCTACTGGGAATGAGCAGTTCTTC.

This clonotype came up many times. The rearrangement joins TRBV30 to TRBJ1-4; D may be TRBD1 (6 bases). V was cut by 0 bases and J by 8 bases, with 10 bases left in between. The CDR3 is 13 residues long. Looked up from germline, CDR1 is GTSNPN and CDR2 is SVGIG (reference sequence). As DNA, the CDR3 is TGTGCCTGGAGTGTACCGCAGGGGGAAAAACTGTTTTTT. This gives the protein CAWSVPQGEKLFF.

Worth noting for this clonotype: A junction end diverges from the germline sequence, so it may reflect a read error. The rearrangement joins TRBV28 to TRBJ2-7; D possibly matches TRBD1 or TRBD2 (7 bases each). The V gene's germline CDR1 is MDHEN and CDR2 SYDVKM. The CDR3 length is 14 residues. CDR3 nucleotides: TGTACCAGCGATTCCCAGGGGGGGCACTACGAGCAGTACTTC. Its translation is CTSDSQGGHYEQYF.

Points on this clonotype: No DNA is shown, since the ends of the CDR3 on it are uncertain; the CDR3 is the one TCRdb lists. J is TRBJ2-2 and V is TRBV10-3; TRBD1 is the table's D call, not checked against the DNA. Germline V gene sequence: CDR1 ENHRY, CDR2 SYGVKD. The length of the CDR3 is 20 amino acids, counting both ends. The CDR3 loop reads CAISEAGKNIQYFGAGELFF.

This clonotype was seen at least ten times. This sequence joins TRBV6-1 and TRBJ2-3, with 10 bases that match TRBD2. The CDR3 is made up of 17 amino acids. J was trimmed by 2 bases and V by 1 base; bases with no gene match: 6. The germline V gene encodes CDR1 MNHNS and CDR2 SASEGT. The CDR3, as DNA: TGTGCCAGCAGTGAAGGCCCGAGCGGGAGGGCCACAGATACGCAGTATTTT. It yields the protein CASSEGPSGRATDTQYF.

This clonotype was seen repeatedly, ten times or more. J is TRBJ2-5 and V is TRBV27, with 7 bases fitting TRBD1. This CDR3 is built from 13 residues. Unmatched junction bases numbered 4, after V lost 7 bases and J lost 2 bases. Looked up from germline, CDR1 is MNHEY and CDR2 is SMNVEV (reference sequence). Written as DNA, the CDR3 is TGTGCCAGCAAGTGGACAGGACAAGAGACCCAGTACTTC. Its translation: CASKWTGQETQYF.